This TCR beta chain is from a study of T cells in Graves' hyperthyroidism and ophthalmopathy. This clonotype has only a few counts. Its antigen is unknown. Notes on the study in general: Ophthalmopathy was told apart from stable hyperthyroidism by a 13 V-J model.

Amplification of TCR beta CDR3 regions used RNA as the template. The primer set for the first-round RT-PCR of the TCR CDR3 was HTBI. TCRdb called the multiplex PCR reads again in MiXCR, with one record for every CDR3 protein. The data contain hundreds of thousands of distinct CDR3 sequences, 11% to 15% of them singletons. This CDR3 is 13 amino acids long. Per the germline V gene, CDR1 is SEHNR and CDR2 is FQNEAQ (reference sequence). V lost 5 bases, J lost 11 bases, and 2 bases stayed unmatched. Patients were aged 18 to 65, had disease duration under 2 months, and had newly diagnosed hyperthyroidism. Investigators excluded patients with uncontrolled infection, other autoimmune disease, pregnancy or lactation. Diagnoses rested on clinical symptoms, serum thyroxine and TRAb, thyroid ultrasound and orbital computed tomography.

This chain connects TRBV7-9 to TRBJ2-4; 14 bases line up with TRBD2. Sequenced input: blood. The source is a woman in her 30s with Graves' hyperthyroidism. The CDR3 here is CASSQGLAGVQYF. In DNA form, the CDR3 reads TGTGCCAGCAGCCAGGGACTAGCGGGAGTTCAGTACTTC.